This T cell receptor (beta chain) appears in the sequencing data of a study of immune cell composition in non-small cell lung cancer. Regarding the study as a whole: Squamous carcinomas (approximately 75%) more often had tumour-associated clones >0.5% than adenocarcinomas (33%). Squamous lung tumours showed higher top 10 clone scores and clonality than adenocarcinomas. It was not proven that tumour-reactive clones equal dominant tumour-associated clones.

Produced via immunoSEQ multiplex PCR; TCRdb's table is partial and in-frame only. In the table there are some 3,000 clones, around 80% of which are singletons. Genomic DNA came from frozen unsorted single-cell suspensions. Comments on this clone: Its cognate antigen is unknown.

The CDR3 extends over 13 amino acids. V trimming: 2 bases; J trimming: 6 bases; junction bases outside the gene matches: 5. Germline V gives CDR1 SQVTM, CDR2 ANQGSEA. The chain employs TRBV29-1 and TRBJ1-1; 8 nucleotides line up with TRBD1. This TCR was sampled from a human donor with non-small cell lung cancer. The specimen sequenced was lung tumor tissue. The CDR3 DNA reads as TGCAGCGTTGAACCCGACAGGGGAGCTGAAGCTTTCTTT. Protein sequence: CSVEPDRGAEAFF.